This T cell receptor (beta chain) stems from a study of T cells in Graves' hyperthyroidism and ophthalmopathy. Study-wide background: Peripheral blood sampling occurred at initial diagnosis, before any treatment.

Exclusion of patients followed from uncontrolled infection, other autoimmune disease, pregnancy or lactation. The CDR3 covers 16 residues. V shed 6 bases and J 0 bases; nucleotides not matched to a gene: 6. Germline CDR1 MNHNS, CDR2 SASEGT. Notes on the study in general: Appearing also in blood were most of the thyroid clonotypes expanded above 0.001.

This clonotype was detected only a few times. Antigen: not known. What was amplified from RNA transcripts were TCR beta CDR3 regions. An initial round of RT-PCR targeting the TCR CDR3 relied on the HTBI primer set. TCRdb itself ran the multiplex PCR reads through MiXCR, one entry per CDR3 protein. The sample includes some 570,000 distinct CDR3 sequences, 14% of them seen just once. The chain employs TRBV6-1 and TRBJ2-1; 9 bases fit TRBD2. This receptor was identified in a woman younger than 35 with Graves' ophthalmopathy. Sequencing input: blood. This chain's CDR3 is CASRPSGMSSYNEQFF. The CDR3 nucleotides are TGTGCCAGCAGACCTAGCGGGATGAGCTCCTACAATGAGCAGTTCTTC.